This T cell receptor beta chain was identified in a study of blood T cells in healthy people across ages. On the study more broadly: The capture of about one barcoded beta molecule per two T cells was achieved by template switching.

This clonotype was counted at least ten times. This CDR3 has 14 residues. V was cut by 0 bases and J by 8 bases, with 13 bases left in between. Germline V gene lookup returns CDR1 SGDLS and CDR2 YYNGEE. It was with a sample-barcoded 5' primer and a J-beta primer mix that a second PCR of roughly 7 to 11 cycles was run. TCRdb reprocessed the 5' RACE reads with MiXCR, giving one entry per CDR3 protein. The top ten clones hold 7.7% of a sample with about 1.7 million distinct CDR3 sequences, roughly 28% of them seen once. The rearrangement uses TRBV9 and TRBJ2-3; D tentatively fits TRBD1 or TRBD2 (6 bases each). The sequence was obtained from a woman aged 25 to 45 in good health. The sample taken for sequencing was blood. The chain's CDR3 is CASSVAKGGGTQYF. The CDR3 nucleotides read TGTGCCAGCAGCGTAGCCAAGGGGGGAGGTACGCAGTATTTT.